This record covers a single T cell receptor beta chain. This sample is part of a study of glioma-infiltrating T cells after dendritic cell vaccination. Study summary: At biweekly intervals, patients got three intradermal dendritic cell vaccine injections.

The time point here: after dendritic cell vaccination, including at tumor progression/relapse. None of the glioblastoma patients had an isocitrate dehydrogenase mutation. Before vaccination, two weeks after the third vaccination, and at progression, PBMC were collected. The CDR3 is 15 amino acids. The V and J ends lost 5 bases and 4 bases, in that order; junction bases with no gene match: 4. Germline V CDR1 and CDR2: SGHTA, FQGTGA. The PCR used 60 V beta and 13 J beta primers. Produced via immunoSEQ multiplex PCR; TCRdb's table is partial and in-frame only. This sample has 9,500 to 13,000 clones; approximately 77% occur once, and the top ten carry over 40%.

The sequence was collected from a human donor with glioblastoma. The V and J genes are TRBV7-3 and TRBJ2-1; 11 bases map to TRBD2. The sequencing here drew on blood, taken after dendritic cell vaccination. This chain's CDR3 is CASSTGTSGYNEQFF. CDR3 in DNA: TGTGCCAGCAGCACAGGGACTAGCGGTTACAATGAGCAGTTCTTC. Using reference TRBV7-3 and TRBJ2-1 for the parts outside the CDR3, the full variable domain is GAGVSQTPSNKVTEKGKYVELRCDPISGHTALYWYRQSLGQGPEFLIYFQGTGAADDSGLPNDRFFAVRPEGSVSTLKIQRTERGDSAVYLCASSTGTSGYNEQFFGPGTRLTVL.